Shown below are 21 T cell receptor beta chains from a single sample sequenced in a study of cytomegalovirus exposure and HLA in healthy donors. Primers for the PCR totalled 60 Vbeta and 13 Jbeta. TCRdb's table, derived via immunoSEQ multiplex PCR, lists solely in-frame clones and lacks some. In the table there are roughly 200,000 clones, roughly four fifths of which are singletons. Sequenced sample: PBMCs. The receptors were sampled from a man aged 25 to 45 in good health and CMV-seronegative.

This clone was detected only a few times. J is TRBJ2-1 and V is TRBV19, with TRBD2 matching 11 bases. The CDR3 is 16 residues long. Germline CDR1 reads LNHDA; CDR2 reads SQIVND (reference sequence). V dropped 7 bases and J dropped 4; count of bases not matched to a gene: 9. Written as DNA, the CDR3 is TGTGCCAGTATCGGGACTAGCGGTAACCGGTACAATGAGCAGTTCTTC. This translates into CASIGTSGNRYNEQFF. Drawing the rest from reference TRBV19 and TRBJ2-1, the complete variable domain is DGGITQSPKYLFRKEGQNVTLSCEQNLNHDAMYWYRQDPGQGLRLIYYSQIVNDFQKGDIAEGYSVSREKKESFPLTVTSAQKNPTAFYLCASIGTSGNRYNEQFFGPGTRLTVL.

The DNA for the CDR3 is TGTGCCAGCAGCGTAGGTCCGACTAGCGAATACGAGCAGTACTTC. Residues: CASSVGPTSEYEQYF. V usage is TRBV9 and J usage is TRBJ2-7; 8 bases line up with TRBD2. The CDR3 is 15 amino acids. CDR1 and CDR2 from the germline V gene are SGDLS and YYNGEE. V lost 0 bases, J lost 4 bases, and 6 bases stayed unmatched. The full variable domain, in which reference TRBV9 and TRBJ2-7 provide the parts outside the CDR3, is DSGVTQTPKHLITATGQRVTLRCSPRSGDLSVYWYQQSLDQGLQFLIQYYNGEERAKGNILERFSAQQFPDLHSELNLSSLELGDSALYFCASSVGPTSEYEQYFGPGTRLTVT.

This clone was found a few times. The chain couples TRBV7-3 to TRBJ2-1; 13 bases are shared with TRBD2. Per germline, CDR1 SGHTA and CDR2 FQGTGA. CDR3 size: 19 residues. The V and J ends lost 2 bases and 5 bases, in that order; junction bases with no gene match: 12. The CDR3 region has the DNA TGTGCCAGCAGCTTAGAAGGACTAGCGGGAGAAGGATCCCACAATGAGCAGTTCTTC. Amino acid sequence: CASSLEGLAGEGSHNEQFF.

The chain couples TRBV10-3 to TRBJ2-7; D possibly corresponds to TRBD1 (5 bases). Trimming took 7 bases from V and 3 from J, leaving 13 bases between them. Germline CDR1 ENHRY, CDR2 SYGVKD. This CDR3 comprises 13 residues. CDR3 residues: CAIMVDTNYEQYF. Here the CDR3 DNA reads TGTGCCATCATGGTGGACACCAACTACGAGCAGTACTTC.

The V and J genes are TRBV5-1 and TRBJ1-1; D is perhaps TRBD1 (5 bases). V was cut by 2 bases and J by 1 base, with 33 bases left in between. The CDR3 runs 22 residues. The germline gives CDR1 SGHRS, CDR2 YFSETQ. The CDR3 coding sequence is TGCGCCAGCAGCTTTATAGACGGGTTGCAGGGATTGTCCCCCTTGAAGAACACTGAAGCTTTCTTT. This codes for CASSFIDGLQGLSPLKNTEAFF.

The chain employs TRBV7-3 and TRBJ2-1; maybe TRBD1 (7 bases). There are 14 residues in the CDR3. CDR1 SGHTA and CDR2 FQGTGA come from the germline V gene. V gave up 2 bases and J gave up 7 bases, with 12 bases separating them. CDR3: CASSLSGGWNEQFF. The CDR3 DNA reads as TGTGCCAGCAGCTTATCAGGGGGGTGGAATGAGCAGTTCTTC.

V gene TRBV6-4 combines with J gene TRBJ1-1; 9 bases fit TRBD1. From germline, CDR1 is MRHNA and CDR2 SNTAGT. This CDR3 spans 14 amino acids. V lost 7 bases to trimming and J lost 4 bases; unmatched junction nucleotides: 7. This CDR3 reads CASNNRGRSTEAFF. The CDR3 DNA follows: TGTGCCAGCAATAACAGGGGGCGCAGCACTGAAGCTTTCTTT.

CDR3 coding DNA: TGCAGCGTTGAGAGTAGCGAAGACATCCAAGAGACCCAGTACTTC. Its protein is CSVESSEDIQETQYF. The rearrangement links TRBV29-1 to TRBJ2-5; possibly TRBD2 for D (5 bases). CDR3 length: 15 amino acids. The V gene lost 3 bases and the J gene lost 1 base, with 15 bases spanning the gap. The germline V gene encodes CDR1 SQVTM and CDR2 ANQGSEA.

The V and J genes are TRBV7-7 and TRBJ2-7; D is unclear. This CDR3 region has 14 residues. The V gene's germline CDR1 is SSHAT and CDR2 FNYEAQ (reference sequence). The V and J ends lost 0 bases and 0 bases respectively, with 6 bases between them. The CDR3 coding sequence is TGTGCCAGCAGCTTAGCGTCAGGCTCCTACGAGCAGTACTTC. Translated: CASSLASGSYEQYF.

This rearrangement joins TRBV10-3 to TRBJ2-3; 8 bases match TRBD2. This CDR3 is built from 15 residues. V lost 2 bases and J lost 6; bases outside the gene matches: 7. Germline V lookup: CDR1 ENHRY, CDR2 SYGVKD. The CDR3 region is CAISEDGRAVDTQYF. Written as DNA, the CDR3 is TGTGCCATCAGTGAGGACGGGAGGGCCGTGGATACGCAGTATTTT.

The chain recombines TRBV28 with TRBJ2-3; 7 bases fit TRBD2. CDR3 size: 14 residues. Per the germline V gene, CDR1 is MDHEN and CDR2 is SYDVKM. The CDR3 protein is CAPRRSGVTDTQYF. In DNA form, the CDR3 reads TGTGCTCCAAGGAGGAGCGGGGTCACAGATACGCAGTATTTT.

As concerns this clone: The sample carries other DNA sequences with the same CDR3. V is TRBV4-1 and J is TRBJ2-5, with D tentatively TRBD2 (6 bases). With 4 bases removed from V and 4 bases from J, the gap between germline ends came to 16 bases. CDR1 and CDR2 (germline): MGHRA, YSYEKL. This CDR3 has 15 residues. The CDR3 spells CASSPGPLEGETQYF. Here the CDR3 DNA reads TGCGCCAGCAGCCCAGGCCCTTTGGAGGGAGAGACCCAGTACTTC.

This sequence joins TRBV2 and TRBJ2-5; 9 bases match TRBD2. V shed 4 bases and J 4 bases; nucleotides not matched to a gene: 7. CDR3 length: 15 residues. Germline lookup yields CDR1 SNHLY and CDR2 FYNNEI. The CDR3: CASSGLAVFGETQYF. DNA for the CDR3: TGTGCCAGCAGTGGACTAGCGGTGTTTGGAGAGACCCAGTACTTC. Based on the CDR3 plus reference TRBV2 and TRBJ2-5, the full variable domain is EPEVTQTPSHQVTQMGQEVILRCVPISNHLYFYWYRQILGQKVEFLVSFYNNEISEKSEIFDDQFSVERPDGSNFTLKIRSTKLEDSAMYFCASSGLAVFGETQYFGPGTRLLVL.

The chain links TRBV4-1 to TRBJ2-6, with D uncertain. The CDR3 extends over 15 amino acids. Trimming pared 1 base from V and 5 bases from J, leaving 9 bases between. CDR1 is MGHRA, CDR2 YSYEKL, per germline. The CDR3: CASSQVSGRANVLTF. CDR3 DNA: TGCGCCAGCAGCCAAGTCAGTGGCAGGGCCAACGTCCTGACTTTC.

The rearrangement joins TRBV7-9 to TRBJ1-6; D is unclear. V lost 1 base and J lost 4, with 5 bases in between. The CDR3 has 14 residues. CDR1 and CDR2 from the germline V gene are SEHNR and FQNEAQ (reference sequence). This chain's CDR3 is CASSLDGYNSPLHF. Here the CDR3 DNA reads TGTGCCAGCAGCTTAGACGGGTATAATTCACCCCTCCACTTT.

CDR3 region: CASSRTSGSFSPGNEQFF. The CDR3 region has the DNA TGTGCCAGTAGTAGGACTAGCGGGAGCTTTTCCCCAGGCAATGAGCAGTTCTTC. The chain carries TRBV19 and TRBJ2-1; 13 bases match TRBD2. CDR3 length equals 18 residues. In germline, CDR1 is LNHDA, CDR2 SQIVND (reference sequence). J was trimmed by 6 bases and V by 4 bases; bases with no gene match: 12. Full variable domain (rest looked up from reference TRBV19 and TRBJ2-1): DGGITQSPKYLFRKEGQNVTLSCEQNLNHDAMYWYRQDPGQGLRLIYYSQIVNDFQKGDIAEGYSVSREKKESFPLTVTSAQKNPTAFYLCASSRTSGSFSPGNEQFFGPGTRLTVL.

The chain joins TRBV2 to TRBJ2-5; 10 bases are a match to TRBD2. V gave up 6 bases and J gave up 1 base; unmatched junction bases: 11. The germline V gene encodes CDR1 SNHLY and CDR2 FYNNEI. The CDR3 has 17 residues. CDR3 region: CASRRALAGVGQETQYF. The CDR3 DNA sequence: TGTGCCAGCAGGAGAGCCCTAGCGGGGGTGGGCCAAGAGACCCAGTACTTC. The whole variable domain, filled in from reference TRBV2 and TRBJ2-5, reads EPEVTQTPSHQVTQMGQEVILRCVPISNHLYFYWYRQILGQKVEFLVSFYNNEISEKSEIFDDQFSVERPDGSNFTLKIRSTKLEDSAMYFCASRRALAGVGQETQYFGPGTRLLVL.

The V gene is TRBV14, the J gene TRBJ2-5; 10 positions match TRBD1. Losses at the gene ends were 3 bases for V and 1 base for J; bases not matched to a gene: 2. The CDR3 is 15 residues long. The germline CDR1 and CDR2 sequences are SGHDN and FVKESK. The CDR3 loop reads CASSQRTGGQETQYF. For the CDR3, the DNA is TGTGCCAGCAGCCAGAGGACAGGGGGCCAAGAGACCCAGTACTTC.

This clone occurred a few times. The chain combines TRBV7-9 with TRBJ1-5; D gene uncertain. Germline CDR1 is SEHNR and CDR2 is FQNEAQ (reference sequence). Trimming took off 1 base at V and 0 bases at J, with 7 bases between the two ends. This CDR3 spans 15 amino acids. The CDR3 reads CASSLGRDSNQPQHF. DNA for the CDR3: TGTGCCAGCAGCTTAGGAAGAGATAGCAATCAGCCCCAGCATTTT. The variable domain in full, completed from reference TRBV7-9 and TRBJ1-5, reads DTGVSQNPRHKITKRGQNVTFRCDPISEHNRLYWYRQTLGQGPEFLTYFQNEAQLEKSRLLSDRFSAERPKGSFSTLEIQRTEQGDSAMYLCASSLGRDSNQPQHFGDGTRLSIL.

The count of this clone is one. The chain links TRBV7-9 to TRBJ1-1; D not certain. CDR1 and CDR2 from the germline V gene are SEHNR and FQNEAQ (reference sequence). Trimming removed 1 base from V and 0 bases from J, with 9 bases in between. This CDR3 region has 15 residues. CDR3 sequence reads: CASSLVAAMNTEAFF. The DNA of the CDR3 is TGTGCCAGCAGCTTAGTCGCGGCTATGAACACTGAAGCTTTCTTT.

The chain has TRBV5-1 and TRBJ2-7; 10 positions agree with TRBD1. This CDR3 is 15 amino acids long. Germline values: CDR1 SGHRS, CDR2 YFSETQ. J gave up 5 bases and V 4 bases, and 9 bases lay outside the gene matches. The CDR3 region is CASSTGGTGEDEQYF. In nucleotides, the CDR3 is TGCGCCAGCAGCACTGGTGGGACAGGGGAGGACGAGCAGTACTTC.